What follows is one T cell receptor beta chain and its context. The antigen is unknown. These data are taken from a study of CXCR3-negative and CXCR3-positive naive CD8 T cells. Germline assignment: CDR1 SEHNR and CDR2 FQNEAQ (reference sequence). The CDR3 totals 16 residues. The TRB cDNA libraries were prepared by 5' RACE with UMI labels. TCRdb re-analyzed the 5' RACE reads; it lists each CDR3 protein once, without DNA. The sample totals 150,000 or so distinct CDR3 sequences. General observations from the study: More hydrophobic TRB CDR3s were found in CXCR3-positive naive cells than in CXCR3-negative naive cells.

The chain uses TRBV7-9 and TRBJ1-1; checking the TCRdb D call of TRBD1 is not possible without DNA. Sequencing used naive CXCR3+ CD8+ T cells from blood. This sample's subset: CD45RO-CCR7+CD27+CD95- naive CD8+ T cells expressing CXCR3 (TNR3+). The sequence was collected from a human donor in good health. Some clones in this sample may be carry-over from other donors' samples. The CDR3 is CACIVVWGEVNTEAFF. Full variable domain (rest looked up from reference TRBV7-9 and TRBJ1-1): DTGVSQNPRHKITKRGQNVTFRCDPISEHNRLYWYRQTLGQGPEFLTYFQNEAQLEKSRLLSDRFSAERPKGSFSTLEIQRTEQGDSAMYLCACIVVWGEVNTEAFFGQGTRLTVV.